This T cell receptor beta chain was documented in a study of PD-L1 blockade in urothelial cancer. As for the study in general: Atezolizumab was started by patients around 2014 at 1,200 mg intravenously every 3 weeks. Researchers looked at the blood 3 weeks (second dose) and 6 weeks after treatment began. Typically, measured as a median, blood samples had about 140,000 T cells.

This clone was observed a handful of times. The authors spiked synthetic TCR analog templates into each PCR. Some clones are missing from TCRdb's copy, which holds only in-frame ones; the method was immunoSEQ multiplex PCR. The sample records around 26,000 clones, 80% to 90% being singletons. From germline, CDR1 is SGDLS and CDR2 YYNGEE. CDR3 length: 15 residues. Trimming at V came to 4 bases and at J to 0 bases, leaving 4 bases not matched to a gene. Sequences were derived from PBMCs, sampled around atezolizumab (anti-PD-L1) treatment. The gene calls are TRBV9 and TRBJ2-7, with TRBD1 matching 10 bases. The receptor's source is a man aged 55-75 years with urothelial cancer. The CDR3 DNA reads as TGTGCCAGCAGCTCGGGACAGGGGCGCTCCTACGAGCAGTACTTC. Its protein product is CASSSGQGRSYEQYF.